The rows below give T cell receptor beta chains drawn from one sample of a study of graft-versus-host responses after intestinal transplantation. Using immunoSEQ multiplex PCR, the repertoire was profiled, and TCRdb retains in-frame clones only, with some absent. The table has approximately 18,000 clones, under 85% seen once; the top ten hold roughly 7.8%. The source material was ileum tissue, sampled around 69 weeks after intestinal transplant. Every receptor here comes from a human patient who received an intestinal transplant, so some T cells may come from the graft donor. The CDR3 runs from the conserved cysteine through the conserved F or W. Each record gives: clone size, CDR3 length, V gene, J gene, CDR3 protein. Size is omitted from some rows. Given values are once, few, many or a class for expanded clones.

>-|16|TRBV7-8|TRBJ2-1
CASSPILAGGGNEQFF
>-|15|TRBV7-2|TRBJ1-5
CASSLGGKSNQPQHF
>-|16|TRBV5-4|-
CASSLGGVVSSYEQYF
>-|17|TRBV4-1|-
CASSPLATSGRMYEQYF
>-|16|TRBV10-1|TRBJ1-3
CASPPAGWGAGNTIYF
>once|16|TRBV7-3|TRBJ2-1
CASGGQGPMGGNEQFF
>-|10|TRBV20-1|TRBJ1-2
CSAQPGSPSF
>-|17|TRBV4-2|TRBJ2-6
CASSPGTSSSGANVLTF
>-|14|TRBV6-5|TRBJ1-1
CASSRRNMNTEAFF
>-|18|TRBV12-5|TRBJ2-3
CASGFPYTSGGKADTQYF
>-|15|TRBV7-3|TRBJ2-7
CASSSYRDRAYEQYF
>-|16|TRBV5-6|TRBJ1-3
CASSLAGGLAGNTIYF
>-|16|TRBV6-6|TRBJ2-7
CASSLPPQGALYEQYF
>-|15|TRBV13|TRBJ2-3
CASSWWGGVTDTQYF
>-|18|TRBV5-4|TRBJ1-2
CASSLARRSPNLNYGYTF
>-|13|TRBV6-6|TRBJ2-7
CASNPGTSGEQYF
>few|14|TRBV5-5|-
CASSGPGTDYEQYF
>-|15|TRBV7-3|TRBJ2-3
CASSLVGVRTDTQYF
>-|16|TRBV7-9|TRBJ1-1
CASSSDREVLNTEAFF
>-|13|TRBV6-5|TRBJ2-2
CATAEGMSGELFF
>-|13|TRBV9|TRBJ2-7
CASSVASGGEQYF
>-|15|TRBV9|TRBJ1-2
CASSVGDRDNYGYTF
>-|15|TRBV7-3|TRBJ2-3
CASSSYRGQGDTQYF
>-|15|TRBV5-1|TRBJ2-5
CASSSLGAGVETQYF
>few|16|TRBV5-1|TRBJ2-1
CASSGSGTGLYNEQFF
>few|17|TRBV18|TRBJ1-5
CASSPQRDREKMCPQHF
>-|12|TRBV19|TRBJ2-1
CASSMMGGEQFF
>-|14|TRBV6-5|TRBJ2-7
CASSKAGGAYEQYF
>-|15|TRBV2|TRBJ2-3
CASSQLAGDVDTQYF
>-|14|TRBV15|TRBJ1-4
CATSDRGSNEKLFF
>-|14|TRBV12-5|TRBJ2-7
CASGWGASSYEQYF
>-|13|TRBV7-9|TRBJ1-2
CASSLLPGDGYTF
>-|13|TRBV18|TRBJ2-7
CASSPDQSYEQYF
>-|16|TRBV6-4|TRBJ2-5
CASSAPQGIGQETQYF
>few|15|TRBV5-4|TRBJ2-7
CASSLWPGGWYEQYF
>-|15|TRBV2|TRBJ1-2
CASSEDPGANYGYTF
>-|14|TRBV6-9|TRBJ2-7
CASTRTGEFYEQYF
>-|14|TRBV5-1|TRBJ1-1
CASASHRGLAEAFF
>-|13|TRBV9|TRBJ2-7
CASSVEGGSDQYF
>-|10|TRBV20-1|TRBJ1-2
CSTKGFGYTF
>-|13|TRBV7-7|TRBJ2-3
CASSADYTDTQYF
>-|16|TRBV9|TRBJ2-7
CASSVGSAGGPYEQYF
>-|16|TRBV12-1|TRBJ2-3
CASSFPGTRSTDTQYF
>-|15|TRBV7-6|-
CASSLALGGPHEQYF
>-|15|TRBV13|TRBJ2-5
CASSPGDKLQETQYF
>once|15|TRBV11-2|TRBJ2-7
CASSPARDTAYEQYF
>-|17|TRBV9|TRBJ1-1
CASSAPADIGQLSEAFF
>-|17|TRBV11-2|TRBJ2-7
CASSLSMDGRWAYEQYF
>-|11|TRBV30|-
CAWSAPYEQYF
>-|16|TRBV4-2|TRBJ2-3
CASSQDIRVVGDTQYF
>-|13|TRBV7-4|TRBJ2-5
CASSLRHQETQYF
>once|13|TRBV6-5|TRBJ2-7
CASSYSGSYEQYF
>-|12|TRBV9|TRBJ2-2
CASRVGTGELFF
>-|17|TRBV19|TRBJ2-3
CASSIDRGTSGTDTQYF
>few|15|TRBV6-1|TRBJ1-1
CASSEVMGANTEAFF